This TCR beta chain was found in a study of tumor and adjacent non-tumor tissue in lung cancer. Across the whole study: Stage I to III disease affected ten to eleven men and about five women aged about 30 to 85.

This sample's RNA came from whole unsorted tissue. The CDR3 totals 15 residues. Germline values: CDR1 SGHDT, CDR2 YYEEEE. The trim removed 3 bases at V and 7 bases at J, leaving 6 bases unmatched. A modified ARM-PCR protocol with three rounds of nested PCR amplified TCRbeta. TCRdb reprocessed the multiplex PCR reads via MiXCR and lists one record per CDR3 protein. The sample records approximately 140,000 distinct CDR3 sequences, approximately 64% being singletons. V is TRBV5-6 and J is TRBJ2-1; 11 bases match TRBD2. The sequenced material came from lung tumor tissue. The receptor comes from a man between 60 and 75 years old with small cell lung cancer. The CDR3 DNA reads as TGTGCCAGCAGCTCCTTAGCGGGAGGGCTGAATGAGCAGTTCTTC. Translating gives CASSSLAGGLNEQFF. The full variable domain, in which reference TRBV5-6 and TRBJ2-1 provide the parts outside the CDR3, is DAGVTQSPTHLIKTRGQQVTLRCSPKSGHDTVSWYQQALGQGPQFIFQYYEEEERQRGNFPDRFSGHQFPNYSSELNVNALLLGDSALYLCASSSLAGGLNEQFFGPGTRLTVL.